This TCR beta chain was captured by sequencing in a study of T cells after yellow fever vaccination. Many counts were recorded for this clonotype. Its antigen is not known. CDR1 is DFQATT and CDR2 is SNEGSKA in the germline V gene (reference sequence). This CDR3 comprises 14 residues. The V end lost 2 bases, the J end lost 9 bases, and 17 bases lay between the germline ends. Overall study results and limits: Though it reached lower strength, the secondary response hit its peak faster, day 5 versus 15.

TCRdb passed the 5' RACE reads through MiXCR, listing each CDR3 protein once. This sample carries some 300,000 distinct CDR3 sequences, 7.5% to 9% of them seen once, and the ten largest clones take about 3.7%. Sequencing was performed on CD4+ T cells sorted from PBMCs, taken 5 days after the yellow fever booster vaccination. The receptor comes from a man aged 18 to 30 who received the YFV17D yellow fever vaccine. The V gene is TRBV20-1, the J gene TRBJ2-1; tentatively, D is TRBD2 (5 bases). CDR3 amino acids: CSARTGISSGEQFF. The CDR3 DNA is TGCAGTGCTAGAACCGGGATATCCTCGGGTGAGCAGTTCTTC.